Each of the 4 T cell receptor beta chains below was sequenced from the same sample in a study of T cell repertoires in cytomegalovirus infection. Their target antigens are unknown. TCRdb reprocessed the reads with MiXCR, giving one entry per CDR3 protein. This table holds approximately 590,000 distinct CDR3 sequences, almost 40% found once. The source was cultured PBMCs, collected from culture after CMV antigen stimulation. These receptors were obtained from a human donor in good health (CMV status not recorded). Some clones in this sample may be carry-over from other donors' samples.

This clonotype has a single count. The V and J genes are TRBV11-2 and TRBJ2-5; D gene unclear. This CDR3 has 12 residues. V was trimmed by 4 bases and J by 5 bases, leaving 8 bases between them. Germline CDR1 and CDR2: SGHAT and FQNNGV. Written as DNA, the CDR3 is TGTGCCAGCAGCTACCATGGGGAGACCCAGTACTTC. This translates into CASSYHGETQYF.

J is TRBJ1-2 and V is TRBV5-1, with 7 bases that match TRBD1. The CDR3 consists of 13 residues. The germline V gene has CDR1 SGHRS and CDR2 YFSETQ. Trimming removed 0 bases from V and 12 bases from J; junction bases left unmatched: 8. The CDR3 nucleotides read TGCGCCAGCAGCTTGGGGTCGACACAGGGGAACACCTTC. This translates into CASSLGSTQGNTF.

The V gene is TRBV6-1, the J gene TRBJ1-5; TRBD1 might be the D (6 bases). The CDR3 is made up of 13 amino acids. Trimming pared 6 bases from V and 4 bases from J, leaving 10 bases between. CDR1 MNHNS and CDR2 SASEGT come from the germline V gene. The DNA of the CDR3 is TGTGCCAGCAGGACAGGAGGGAATCAGCCCCAGCATTTT. It is translated as CASRTGGNQPQHF.

The J gene is TRBJ2-7, the V gene TRBV19, with D possibly being TRBD1 (6 bases). Germline CDR1 reads LNHDA; CDR2 reads SQIVND (reference sequence). The V end was cut by 3 bases, the J end by 2 bases, with 14 bases between. The CDR3 is 15 amino acids. The CDR3 loop reads CASSIFAGETYEQYF. DNA for the CDR3: TGTGCCAGTAGTATTTTTGCAGGGGAAACCTACGAGCAGTACTTC.